This TCR beta chain was sequenced during a study of regulatory dendritic cells for organ transplantation. General study findings and limits: Memory CD8+ T cells were the most oligoclonal; naive cells were highly diverse. Alloreactive memory CD8+ T cell pools varied considerably between individuals.

This clone was seen a few times. The target antigen is unknown. Clones were sequenced by immunoSEQ multiplex PCR, and TCRdb holds only the in-frame ones, with some missing. The data show 25,000 to 30,000 clones, about 79% seen once. V dropped 5 bases and J dropped 5 bases, with 12 bases sitting between them. CDR1 is SGHAT, CDR2 FQDESV, per germline (reference sequence). CDR3 length: 13 amino acids. FACS sorted CD4+ or CD8+ T cells into CD45RA+ naive and CD45RO+ memory. Sequences were obtained from memory CD4+ T cells from blood. As to subset: CD45RO+ memory T cells. This sequence joins TRBV11-1 and TRBJ1-2; unclear D gene. This receptor was obtained from a human donor in good health. CDR3 residues: CASSKEVGYGYTF. CDR3 DNA sequence: TGTGCCAGCAGCAAAGAAGTGGGTTATGGCTACACCTTC.